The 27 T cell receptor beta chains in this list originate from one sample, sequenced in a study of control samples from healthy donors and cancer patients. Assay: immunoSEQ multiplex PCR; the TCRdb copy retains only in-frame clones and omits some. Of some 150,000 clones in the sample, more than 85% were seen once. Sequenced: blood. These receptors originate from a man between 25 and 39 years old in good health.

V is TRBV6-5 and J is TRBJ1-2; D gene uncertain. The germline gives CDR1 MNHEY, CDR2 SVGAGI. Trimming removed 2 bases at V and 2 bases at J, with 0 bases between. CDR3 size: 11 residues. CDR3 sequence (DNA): TGTGCCAGCAGTTACAACTATGGCTACACCTTC. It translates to CASSYNYGYTF.

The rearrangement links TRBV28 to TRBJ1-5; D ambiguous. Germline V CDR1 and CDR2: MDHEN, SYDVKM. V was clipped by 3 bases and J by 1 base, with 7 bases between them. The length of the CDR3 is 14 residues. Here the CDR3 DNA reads TGTGCCAGCAGTTTTCCTTTAAGCAATCAGCCCCAGCATTTT. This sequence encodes CASSFPLSNQPQHF. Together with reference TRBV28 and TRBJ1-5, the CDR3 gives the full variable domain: DVKVTQSSRYLVKRTGEKVFLECVQDMDHENMFWYRQDPGLGLRLIYFSYDVKMKEKGDIPEGYSVSREKKERFSLILESASTNQTSMYLCASSFPLSNQPQHFGDGTRLSIL.

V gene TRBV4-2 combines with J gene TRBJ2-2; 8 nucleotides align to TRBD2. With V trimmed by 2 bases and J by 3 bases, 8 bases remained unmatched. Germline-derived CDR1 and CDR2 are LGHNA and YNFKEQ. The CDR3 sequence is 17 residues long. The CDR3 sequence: CASSQTGTAGDTGELFF. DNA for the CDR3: TGTGCCAGCAGCCAAACGGGTACAGCGGGAGACACCGGGGAGCTGTTTTTT.

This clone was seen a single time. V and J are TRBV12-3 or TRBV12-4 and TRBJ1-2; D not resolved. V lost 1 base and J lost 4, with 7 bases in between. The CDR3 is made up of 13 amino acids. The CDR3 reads CASSLETVYGYTF. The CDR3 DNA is TGTGCCAGCAGTTTAGAAACAGTCTATGGCTACACCTTC.

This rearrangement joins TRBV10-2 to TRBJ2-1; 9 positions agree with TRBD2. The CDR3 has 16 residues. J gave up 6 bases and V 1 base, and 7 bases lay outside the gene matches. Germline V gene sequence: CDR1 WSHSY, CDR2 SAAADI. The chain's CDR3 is CASSEFGGGASNEQFF. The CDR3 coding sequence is TGCGCCAGCAGTGAGTTTGGCGGGGGGGCGAGCAATGAGCAGTTCTTC.

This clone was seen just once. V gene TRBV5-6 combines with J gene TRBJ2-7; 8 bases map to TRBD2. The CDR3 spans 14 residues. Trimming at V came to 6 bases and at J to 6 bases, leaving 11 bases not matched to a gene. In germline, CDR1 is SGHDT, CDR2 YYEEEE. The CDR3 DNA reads TGTGCCAGCATCACGCGGACTAGCCGCCTCGAGCAGTACTTC. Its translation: CASITRTSRLEQYF.

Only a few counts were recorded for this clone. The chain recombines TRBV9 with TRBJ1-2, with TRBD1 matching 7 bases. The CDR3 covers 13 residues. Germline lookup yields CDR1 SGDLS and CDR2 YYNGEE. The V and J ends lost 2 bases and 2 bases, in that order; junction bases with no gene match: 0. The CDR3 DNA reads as TGTGCCAGCAGCGTGGGACAGAACTATGGCTACACCTTC. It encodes CASSVGQNYGYTF.

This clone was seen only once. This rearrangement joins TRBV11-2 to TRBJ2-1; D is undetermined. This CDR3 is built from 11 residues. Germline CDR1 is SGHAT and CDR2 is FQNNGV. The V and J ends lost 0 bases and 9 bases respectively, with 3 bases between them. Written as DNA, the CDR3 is TGTGCCAGCAGCTTAGACAGTGAGCAGTTCTTC. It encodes CASSLDSEQFF.

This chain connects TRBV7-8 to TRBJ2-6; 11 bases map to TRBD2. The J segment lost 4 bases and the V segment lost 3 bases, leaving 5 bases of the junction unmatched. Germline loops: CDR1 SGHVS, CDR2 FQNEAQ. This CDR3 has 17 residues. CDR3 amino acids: CASSFPTSGVGANVLTF. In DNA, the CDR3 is TGTGCCAGCAGCTTCCCGACTAGCGGGGTAGGGGCCAACGTCCTGACTTTC.

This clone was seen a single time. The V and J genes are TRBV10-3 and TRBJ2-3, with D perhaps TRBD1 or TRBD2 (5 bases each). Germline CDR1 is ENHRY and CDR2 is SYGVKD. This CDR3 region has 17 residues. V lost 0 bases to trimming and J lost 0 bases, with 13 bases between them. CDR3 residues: CAISESLRGASTDTQYF. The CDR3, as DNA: TGTGCCATCAGTGAGTCGCTGAGGGGCGCTAGCACAGATACGCAGTATTTT.

CDR3 residues: CASSFGGGEKLFF. Written as DNA, the CDR3 is TGTGCCAGCAGTTTTGGGGGGGGAGAAAAACTGTTTTTT. The rearrangement uses TRBV28 and TRBJ1-4; possible D gene TRBD1, 5 bases. V shed 3 bases and J shed 8 bases, with 10 bases lying between them. This CDR3 contains 13 residues. Germline-derived CDR1 and CDR2 are MDHEN and SYDVKM.

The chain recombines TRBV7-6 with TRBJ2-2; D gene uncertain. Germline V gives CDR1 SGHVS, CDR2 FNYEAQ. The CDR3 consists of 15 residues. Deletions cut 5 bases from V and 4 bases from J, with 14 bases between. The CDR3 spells CASSLGTEITGELFF. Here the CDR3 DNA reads TGTGCCAGCAGCCTAGGTACTGAGATCACCGGGGAGCTGTTTTTT.

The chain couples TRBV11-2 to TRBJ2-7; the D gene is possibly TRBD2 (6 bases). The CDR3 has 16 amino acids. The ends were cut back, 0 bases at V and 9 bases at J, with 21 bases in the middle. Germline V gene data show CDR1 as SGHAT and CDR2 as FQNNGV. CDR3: CASSLEEGWGTGGQYF. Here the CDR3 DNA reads TGTGCCAGCAGCTTAGAGGAGGGGTGGGGCACAGGCGGGCAGTACTTC.

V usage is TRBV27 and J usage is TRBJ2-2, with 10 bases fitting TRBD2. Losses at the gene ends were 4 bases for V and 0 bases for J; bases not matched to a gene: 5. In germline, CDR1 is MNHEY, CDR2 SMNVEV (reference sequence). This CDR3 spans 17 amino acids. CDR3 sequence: CASSWASGGANTGELFF. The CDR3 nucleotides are TGTGCCAGCAGTTGGGCTAGCGGGGGCGCGAACACCGGGGAGCTGTTTTTT.

In nucleotides, the CDR3 is TGTGCCAGCAGATGGTCCGGGGGACTATCCTACGAGCAGTACTTC. It codes for CASRWSGGLSYEQYF. The gene calls are TRBV6-5 and TRBJ2-7, with 7 bases matching TRBD2. The CDR3 covers 15 residues. V shed 6 bases, J shed 1 base, and the junction held 9 bases outside the gene matches. Germline loops: CDR1 MNHEY, CDR2 SVGAGI.

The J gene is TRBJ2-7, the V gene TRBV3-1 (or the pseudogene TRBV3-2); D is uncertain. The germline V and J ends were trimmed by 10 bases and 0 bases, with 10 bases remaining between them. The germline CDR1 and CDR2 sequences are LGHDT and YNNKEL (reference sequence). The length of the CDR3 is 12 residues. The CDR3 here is CATSDASYEQYF. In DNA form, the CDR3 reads TGTGCCACCTCGGACGCCTCCTACGAGCAGTACTTC.

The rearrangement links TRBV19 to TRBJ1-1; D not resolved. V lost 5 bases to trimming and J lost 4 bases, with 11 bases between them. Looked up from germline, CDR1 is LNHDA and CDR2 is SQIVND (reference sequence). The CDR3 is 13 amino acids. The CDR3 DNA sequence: TGTGCCAGTAGTTGGGATTTTGGCACTGAAGCTTTCTTT. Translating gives CASSWDFGTEAFF.

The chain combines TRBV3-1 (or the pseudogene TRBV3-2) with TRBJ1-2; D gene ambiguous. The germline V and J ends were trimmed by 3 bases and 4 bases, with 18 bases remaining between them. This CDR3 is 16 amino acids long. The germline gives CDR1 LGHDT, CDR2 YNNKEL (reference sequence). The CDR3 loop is CASSHLGSFGVYGYTF. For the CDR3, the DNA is TGTGCCAGCAGCCACCTCGGGAGTTTTGGTGTCTATGGCTACACCTTC.

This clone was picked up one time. The CDR3 protein is CASSTTGGGFYEQYF. For the CDR3, the DNA is TGTGCCAGTAGTACTACAGGGGGCGGATTCTACGAGCAGTACTTC. V usage is TRBV19 and J usage is TRBJ2-7, with 9 nucleotides matching TRBD1. This CDR3 has 15 amino acids. J lost 3 bases, V lost 4 bases, and 7 bases had no gene match. CDR1 and CDR2 (germline): LNHDA, SQIVND (reference sequence).

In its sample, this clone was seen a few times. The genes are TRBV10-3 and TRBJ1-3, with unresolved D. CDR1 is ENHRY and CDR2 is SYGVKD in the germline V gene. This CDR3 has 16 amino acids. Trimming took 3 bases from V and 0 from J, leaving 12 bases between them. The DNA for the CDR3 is TGTGCCATCAGTGAAATGGGCGACCTCTCTGGAAACACCATATATTTT. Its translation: CAISEMGDLSGNTIYF.

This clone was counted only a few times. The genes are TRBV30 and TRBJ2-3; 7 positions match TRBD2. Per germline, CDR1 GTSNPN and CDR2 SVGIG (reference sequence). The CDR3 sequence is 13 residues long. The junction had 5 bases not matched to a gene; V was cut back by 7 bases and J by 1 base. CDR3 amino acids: CAYRDYRTDTQYF. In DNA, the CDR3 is TGTGCCTACCGGGACTACCGCACAGATACGCAGTATTTT.

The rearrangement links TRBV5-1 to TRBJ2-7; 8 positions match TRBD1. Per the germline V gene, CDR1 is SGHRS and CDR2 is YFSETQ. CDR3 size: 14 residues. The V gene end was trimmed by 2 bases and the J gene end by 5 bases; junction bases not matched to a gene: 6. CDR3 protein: CASSFSQGVDEQYF. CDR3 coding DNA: TGCGCCAGCAGCTTCTCACAGGGGGTAGACGAGCAGTACTTC.

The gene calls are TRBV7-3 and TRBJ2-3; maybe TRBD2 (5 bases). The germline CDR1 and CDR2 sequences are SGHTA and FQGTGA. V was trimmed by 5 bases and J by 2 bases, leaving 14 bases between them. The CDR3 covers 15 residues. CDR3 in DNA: TGTGCCAGCAGCCCACGACGGGGTTCCACAGATACGCAGTATTTT. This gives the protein CASSPRRGSTDTQYF.

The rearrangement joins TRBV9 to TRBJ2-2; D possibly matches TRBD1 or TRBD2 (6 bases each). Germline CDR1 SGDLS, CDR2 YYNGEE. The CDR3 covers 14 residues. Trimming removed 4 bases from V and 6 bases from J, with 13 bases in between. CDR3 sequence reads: CASSFEGGAGELFF. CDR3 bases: TGTGCCAGCAGCTTCGAGGGGGGCGCCGGGGAGCTGTTTTTT.

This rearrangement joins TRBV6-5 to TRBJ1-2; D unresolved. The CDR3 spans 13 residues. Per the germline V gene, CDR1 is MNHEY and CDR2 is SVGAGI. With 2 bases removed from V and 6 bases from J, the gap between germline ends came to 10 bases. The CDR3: CASSYGVSNGYTF. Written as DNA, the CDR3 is TGTGCCAGCAGTTACGGGGTTTCTAATGGCTACACCTTC.

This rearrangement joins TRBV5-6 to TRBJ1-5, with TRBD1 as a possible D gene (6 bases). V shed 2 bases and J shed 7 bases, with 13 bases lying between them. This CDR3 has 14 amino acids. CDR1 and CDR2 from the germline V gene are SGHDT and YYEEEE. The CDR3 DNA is TGTGCCAGCAGCTTTGGGGGGCAGGGACAGCCCCAGCATTTT. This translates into CASSFGGQGQPQHF.

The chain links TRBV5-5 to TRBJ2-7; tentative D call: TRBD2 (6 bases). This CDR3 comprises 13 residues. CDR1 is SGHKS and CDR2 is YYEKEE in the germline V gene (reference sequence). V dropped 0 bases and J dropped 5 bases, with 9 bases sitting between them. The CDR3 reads CASSLVREDEQYF. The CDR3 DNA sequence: TGTGCCAGCAGCTTGGTCAGGGAGGACGAGCAGTACTTC.